Given below is one T cell receptor (beta chain) in context. The sample comes from a study of blood T cells in healthy people across ages. A J-beta primer mix and a sample-barcoded 5' primer were used in a second PCR of about 7 to 12 cycles. One entry per CDR3 protein results from TCRdb running MiXCR on the 5' RACE reads. The repertoire consists of about 690,000 distinct CDR3 sequences, with 40% to 45% occurring once and the leading ten covering around 30%. The sequence was collected from a man at least 80 years old in good health. Sequencing was performed on blood.

DNA for the CDR3: TGTGCCAGCAGTCCCGGACAGCTAGGGGAGCTGTTTTTT. It codes for CASSPGQLGELFF. The chain carries TRBV7-2 and TRBJ2-2, with a weak D call TRBD1 (6 bases). The CDR3 contains 13 residues. Between the trimmed V and J ends, which lost 6 bases and 8 bases, there was a span of 13 bases. Germline CDR1 SGHTA, CDR2 FQGNSA.